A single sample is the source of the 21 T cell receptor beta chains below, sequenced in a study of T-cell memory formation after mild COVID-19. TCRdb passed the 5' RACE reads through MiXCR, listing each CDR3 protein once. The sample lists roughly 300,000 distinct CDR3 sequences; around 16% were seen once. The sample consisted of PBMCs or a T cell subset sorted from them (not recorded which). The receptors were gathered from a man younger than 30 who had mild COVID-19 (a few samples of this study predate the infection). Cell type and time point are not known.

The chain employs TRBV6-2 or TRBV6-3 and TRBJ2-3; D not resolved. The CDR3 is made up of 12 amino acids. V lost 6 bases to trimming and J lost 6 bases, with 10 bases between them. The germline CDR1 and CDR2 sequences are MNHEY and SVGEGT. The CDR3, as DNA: TGTGCCAGCAGCCCTTTCGGGGATACGCAGTATTTT. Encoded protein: CASSPFGDTQYF.

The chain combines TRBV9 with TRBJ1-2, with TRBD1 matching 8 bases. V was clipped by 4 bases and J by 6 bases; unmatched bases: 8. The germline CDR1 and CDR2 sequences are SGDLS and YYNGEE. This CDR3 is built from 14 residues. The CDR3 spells CASSPGTGIHGYTF. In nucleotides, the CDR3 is TGTGCCAGCAGCCCCGGGACAGGAATTCATGGCTACACCTTC.

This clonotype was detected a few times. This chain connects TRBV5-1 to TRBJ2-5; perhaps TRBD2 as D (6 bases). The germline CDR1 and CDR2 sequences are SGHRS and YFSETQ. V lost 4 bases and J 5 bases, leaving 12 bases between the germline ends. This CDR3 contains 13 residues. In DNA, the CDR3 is TGCGCCAGCAGCCTGGGGAGGAGGGAGACCCAGTACTTC. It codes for CASSLGRRETQYF.

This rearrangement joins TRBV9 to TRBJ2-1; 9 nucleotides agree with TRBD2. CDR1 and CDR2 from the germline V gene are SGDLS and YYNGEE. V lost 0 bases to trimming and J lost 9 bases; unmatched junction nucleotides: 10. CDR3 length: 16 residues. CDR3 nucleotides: TGTGCCAGCAGCGTAGCTAGCGGGGCTAACCAGGGTGAGCAGTTCTTC. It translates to CASSVASGANQGEQFF.

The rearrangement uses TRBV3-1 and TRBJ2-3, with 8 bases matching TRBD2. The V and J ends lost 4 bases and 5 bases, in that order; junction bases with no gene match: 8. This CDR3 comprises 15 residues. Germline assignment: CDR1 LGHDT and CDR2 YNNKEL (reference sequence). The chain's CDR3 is CASSPTATSVDTQYF. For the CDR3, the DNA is TGTGCCAGCAGCCCTACCGCGACTAGCGTAGATACGCAGTATTTT.

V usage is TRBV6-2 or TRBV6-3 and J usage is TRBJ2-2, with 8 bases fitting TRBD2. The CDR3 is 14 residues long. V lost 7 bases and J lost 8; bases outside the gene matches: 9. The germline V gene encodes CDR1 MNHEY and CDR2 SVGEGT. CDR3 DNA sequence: TGTGCCAGCACCGGGGGGGTGAAATCAGGGGAGCTGTTTTTT. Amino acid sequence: CASTGGVKSGELFF.

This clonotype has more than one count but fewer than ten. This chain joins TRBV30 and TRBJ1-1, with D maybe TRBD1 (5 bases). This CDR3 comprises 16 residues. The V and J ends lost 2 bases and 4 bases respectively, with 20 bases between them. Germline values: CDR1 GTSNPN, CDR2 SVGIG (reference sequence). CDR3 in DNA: TGTGCCTGGAGTACCGGGACGGCTGGGAGGGCCACTGAAGCTTTCTTT. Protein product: CAWSTGTAGRATEAFF.

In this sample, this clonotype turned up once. CDR3: CASSLAFPDGYTF. In nucleotides, the CDR3 is TGTGCCAGCAGCTTAGCGTTCCCCGATGGCTACACCTTC. The genes are TRBV7-2 and TRBJ1-2; D remains unclear. The CDR3 runs 13 residues. V was pared by 0 bases and J by 6 bases, with 8 bases between. Germline-derived CDR1 and CDR2 are SGHTA and FQGNSA.

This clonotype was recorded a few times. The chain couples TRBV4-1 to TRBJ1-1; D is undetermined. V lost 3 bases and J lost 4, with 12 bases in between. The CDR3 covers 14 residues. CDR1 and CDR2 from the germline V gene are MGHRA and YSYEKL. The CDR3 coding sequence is TGCGCCAGCAGCCACCCCGGCCTCACCACTGAAGCTTTCTTT. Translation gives CASSHPGLTTEAFF.

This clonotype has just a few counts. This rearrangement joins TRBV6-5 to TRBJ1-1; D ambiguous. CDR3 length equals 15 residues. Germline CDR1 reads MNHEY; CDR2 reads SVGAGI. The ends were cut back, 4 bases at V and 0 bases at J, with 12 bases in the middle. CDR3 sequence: CASSFGRPMNTEAFF. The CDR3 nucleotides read TGTGCCAGCAGTTTTGGACGGCCTATGAACACTGAAGCTTTCTTT.

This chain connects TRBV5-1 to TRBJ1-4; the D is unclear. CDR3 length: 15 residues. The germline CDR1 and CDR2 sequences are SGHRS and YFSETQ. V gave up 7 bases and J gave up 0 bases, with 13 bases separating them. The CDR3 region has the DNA TGCGCCAGCCGGAGGGCGGAACCAACTAATGAAAAACTGTTTTTT. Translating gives CASRRAEPTNEKLFF. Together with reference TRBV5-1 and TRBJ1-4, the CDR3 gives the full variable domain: KAGVTQTPRYLIKTRGQQVTLSCSPISGHRSVSWYQQTPGQGLQFLFEYFSETQRNKGNFPGRFSGRQFSNSRSEMNVSTLELGDSALYLCASRRAEPTNEKLFFGSGTQLSVL.

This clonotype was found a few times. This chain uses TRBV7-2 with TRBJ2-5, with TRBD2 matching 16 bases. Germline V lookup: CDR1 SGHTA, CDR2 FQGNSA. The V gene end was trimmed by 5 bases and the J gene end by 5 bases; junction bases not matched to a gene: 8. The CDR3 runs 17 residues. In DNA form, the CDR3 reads TGTGCCAGCAGCCCGGGGACTAGCGGGGGGGCGGTTGAGACCCAGTACTTC. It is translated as CASSPGTSGGAVETQYF.

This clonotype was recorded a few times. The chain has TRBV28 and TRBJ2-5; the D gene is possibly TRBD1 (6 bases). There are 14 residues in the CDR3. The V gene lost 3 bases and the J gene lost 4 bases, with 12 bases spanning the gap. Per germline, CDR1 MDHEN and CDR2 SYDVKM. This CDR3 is CASSFPQGRETQYF. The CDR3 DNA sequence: TGTGCCAGCAGTTTCCCACAGGGTCGAGAGACCCAGTACTTC.

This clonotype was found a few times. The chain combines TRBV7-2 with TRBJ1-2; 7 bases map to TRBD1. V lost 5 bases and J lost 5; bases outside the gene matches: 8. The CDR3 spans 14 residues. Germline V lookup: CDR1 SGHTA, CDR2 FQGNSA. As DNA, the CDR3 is TGTGCCAGCAGCATTGAGGGACAGAGATATGGCTACACCTTC. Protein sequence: CASSIEGQRYGYTF.

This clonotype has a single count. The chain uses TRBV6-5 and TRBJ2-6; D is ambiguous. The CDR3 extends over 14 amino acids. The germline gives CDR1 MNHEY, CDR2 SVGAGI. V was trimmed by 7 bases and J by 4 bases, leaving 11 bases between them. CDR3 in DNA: TGTGCCAGCAAACCCGGGCAAGGGGCCAACGTCCTGACTTTC. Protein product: CASKPGQGANVLTF.

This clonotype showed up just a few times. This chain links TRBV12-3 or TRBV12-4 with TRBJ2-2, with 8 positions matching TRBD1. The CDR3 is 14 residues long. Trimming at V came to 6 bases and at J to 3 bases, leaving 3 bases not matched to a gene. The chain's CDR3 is CASRTDRDTGELFF. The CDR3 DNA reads TGTGCCAGCAGGACGGACAGGGACACCGGGGAGCTGTTTTTT.

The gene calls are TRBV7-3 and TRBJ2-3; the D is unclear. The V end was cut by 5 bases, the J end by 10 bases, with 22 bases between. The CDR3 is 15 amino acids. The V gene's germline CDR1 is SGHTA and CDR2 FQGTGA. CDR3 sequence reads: CASSPQFVGPGSQYF. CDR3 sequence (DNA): TGTGCCAGCAGCCCCCAGTTTGTGGGCCCGGGTTCGCAGTATTTT.

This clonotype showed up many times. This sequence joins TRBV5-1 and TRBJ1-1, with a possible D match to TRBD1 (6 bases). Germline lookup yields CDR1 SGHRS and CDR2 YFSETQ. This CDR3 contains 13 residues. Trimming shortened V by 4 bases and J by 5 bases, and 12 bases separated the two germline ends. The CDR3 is CASSVSGVTEAFF. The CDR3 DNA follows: TGCGCCAGCAGCGTCTCAGGGGTTACTGAAGCTTTCTTT.

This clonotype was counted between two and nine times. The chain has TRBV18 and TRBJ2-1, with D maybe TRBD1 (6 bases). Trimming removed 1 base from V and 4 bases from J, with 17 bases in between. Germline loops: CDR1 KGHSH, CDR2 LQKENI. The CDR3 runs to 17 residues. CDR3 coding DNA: TGTGCCAGCTCACCACATTCGGGCAGGGGCGCTTACAATGAGCAGTTCTTC. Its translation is CASSPHSGRGAYNEQFF.

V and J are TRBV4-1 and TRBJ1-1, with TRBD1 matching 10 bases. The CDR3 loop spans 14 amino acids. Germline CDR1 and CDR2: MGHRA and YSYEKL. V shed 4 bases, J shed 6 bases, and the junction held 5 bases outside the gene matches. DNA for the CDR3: TGCGCCAGCAGCCCGATGACAGGGGGCCCTGAAGCTTTCTTT. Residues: CASSPMTGGPEAFF.

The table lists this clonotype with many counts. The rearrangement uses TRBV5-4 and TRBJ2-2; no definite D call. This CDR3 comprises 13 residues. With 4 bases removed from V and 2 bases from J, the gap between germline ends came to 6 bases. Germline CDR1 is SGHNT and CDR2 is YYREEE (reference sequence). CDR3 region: CASSPPNTGELFF. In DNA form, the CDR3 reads TGTGCCAGCAGCCCCCCCAACACCGGGGAGCTGTTTTTT.